These 2 T cell receptor beta chains originate from one sample sequenced in a study of regulatory T cells in long-lasting Graves disease. Arm-PCR of CDR3 regions with iRepertoire HTBI primers generated TCR beta libraries. TCRdb used MiXCR to reprocess the multiplex PCR reads, holding one entry per CDR3 protein. The sample lists 350,000 to 400,000 distinct CDR3 sequences, under 20% occurring once. Time point: newly diagnosed GD, antithyroid drugs for less than 3 months. PBMC-extracted RNA yielded the TCR library. These data were likewise used in another study, on T cells in Graves' hyperthyroidism and ophthalmopathy.

Sequenced here: peripheral blood mononuclear cells (PBMCs), sampled at new diagnosis, from a patient treated with antithyroid drugs. The receptors were gathered from a young woman with Graves disease.

This clonotype was counted ten times or more. The chain has TRBV18 and TRBJ2-1; 9 bases are shared with TRBD1. Per germline, CDR1 KGHSH and CDR2 LQKENI. Trimming removed 0 bases from V and 4 bases from J; junction bases left unmatched: 4. This CDR3 is 16 amino acids long. The CDR3 DNA follows: TGTGCCAGCTCACCACCTGGGACAGGGACTTACAATGAGCAGTTCTTC. Protein sequence: CASSPPGTGTYNEQFF.

This clonotype was seen ten or more times. The chain links TRBV9 to TRBJ2-3; 9 nucleotides match TRBD1. The V and J ends lost 4 bases and 2 bases, in that order; junction bases with no gene match: 8. The length of the CDR3 is 16 residues. The V gene's germline CDR1 is SGDLS and CDR2 YYNGEE. CDR3 in DNA: TGTGCCAGCAGCCTGTTCGGACAGGGGAACACAGATACGCAGTATTTT. It codes for CASSLFGQGNTDTQYF.